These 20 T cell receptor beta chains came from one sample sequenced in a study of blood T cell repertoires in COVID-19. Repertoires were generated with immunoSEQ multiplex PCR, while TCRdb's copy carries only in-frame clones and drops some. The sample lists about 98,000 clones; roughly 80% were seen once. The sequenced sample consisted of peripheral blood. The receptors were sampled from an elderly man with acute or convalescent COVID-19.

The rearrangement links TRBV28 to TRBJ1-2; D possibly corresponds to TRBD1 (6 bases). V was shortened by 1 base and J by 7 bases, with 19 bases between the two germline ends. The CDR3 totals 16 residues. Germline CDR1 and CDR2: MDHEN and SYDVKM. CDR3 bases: TGTGCCAGCAGTTTATCACAGGGAGGGGTTCGAGGTGGCTACACCTTC. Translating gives CASSLSQGGVRGGYTF.

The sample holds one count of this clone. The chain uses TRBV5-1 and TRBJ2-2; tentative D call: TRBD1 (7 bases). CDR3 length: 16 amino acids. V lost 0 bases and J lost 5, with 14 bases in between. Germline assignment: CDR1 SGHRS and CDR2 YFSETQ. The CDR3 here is CASSLGQGGSTGELFF. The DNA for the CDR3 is TGCGCCAGCAGCTTGGGACAGGGAGGAAGTACCGGGGAGCTGTTTTTT.

The CDR3 is CASSRTGTGFYEQYF. The CDR3 DNA sequence: TGTGCCAGCAGTCGAACCGGGACAGGGTTCTACGAGCAGTACTTC. The chain employs TRBV27 and TRBJ2-7, with 9 bases that match TRBD1. The CDR3 sequence is 15 residues long. Per germline, CDR1 MNHEY and CDR2 SMNVEV (reference sequence). V was pared by 5 bases and J by 3 bases, with 8 bases of the junction left unmatched.

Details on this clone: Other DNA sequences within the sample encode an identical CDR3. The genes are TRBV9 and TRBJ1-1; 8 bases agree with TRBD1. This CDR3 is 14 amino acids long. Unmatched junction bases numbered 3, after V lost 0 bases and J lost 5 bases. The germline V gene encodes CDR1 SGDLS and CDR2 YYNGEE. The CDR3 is CASSVEQGGTEAFF. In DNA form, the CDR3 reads TGTGCCAGCAGCGTAGAACAGGGGGGGACTGAAGCTTTCTTT. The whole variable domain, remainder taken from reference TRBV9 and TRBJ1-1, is DSGVTQTPKHLITATGQRVTLRCSPRSGDLSVYWYQQSLDQGLQFLIQYYNGEERAKGNILERFSAQQFPDLHSELNLSSLELGDSALYFCASSVEQGGTEAFFGQGTRLTVV.

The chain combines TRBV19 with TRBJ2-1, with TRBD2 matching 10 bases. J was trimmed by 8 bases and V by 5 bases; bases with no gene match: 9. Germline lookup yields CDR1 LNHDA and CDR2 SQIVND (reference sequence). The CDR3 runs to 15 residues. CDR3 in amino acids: CASSPGLAVWDEQFF. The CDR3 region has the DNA TGTGCCAGTAGTCCTGGACTAGCGGTTTGGGATGAGCAGTTCTTC.

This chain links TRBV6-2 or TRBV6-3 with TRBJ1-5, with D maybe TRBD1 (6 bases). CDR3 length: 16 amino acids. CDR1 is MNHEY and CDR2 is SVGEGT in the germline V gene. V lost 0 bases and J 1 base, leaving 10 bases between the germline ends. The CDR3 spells CASSYSMGASNQPQHF. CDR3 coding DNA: TGTGCCAGCAGTTACTCGATGGGGGCGAGCAATCAGCCCCAGCATTTT.

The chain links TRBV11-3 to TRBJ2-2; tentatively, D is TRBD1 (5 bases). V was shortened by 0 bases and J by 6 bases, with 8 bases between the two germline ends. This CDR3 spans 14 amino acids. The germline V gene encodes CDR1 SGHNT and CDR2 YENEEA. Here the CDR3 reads CASSLEGAPGELFF. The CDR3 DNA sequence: TGTGCCAGCAGCTTAGAAGGGGCCCCCGGGGAGCTGTTTTTT.

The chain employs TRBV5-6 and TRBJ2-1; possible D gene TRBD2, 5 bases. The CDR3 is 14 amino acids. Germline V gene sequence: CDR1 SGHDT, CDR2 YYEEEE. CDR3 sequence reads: CAIGNGIGVDEQFF. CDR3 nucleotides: TGTGCGATAGGGAACGGGATCGGGGTCGATGAGCAGTTCTTC.

The CDR3 DNA reads TGTGCCAGCACCCCTAAGATGAGGTTGAACACTGAAGCTTTCTTT. The encoded protein is CASTPKMRLNTEAFF. The chain employs TRBV9 and TRBJ1-1; D remains unclear. CDR3 length equals 15 residues. With 6 bases removed from V and 0 bases from J, the gap between germline ends came to 15 bases. Germline V gene sequence: CDR1 SGDLS, CDR2 YYNGEE.

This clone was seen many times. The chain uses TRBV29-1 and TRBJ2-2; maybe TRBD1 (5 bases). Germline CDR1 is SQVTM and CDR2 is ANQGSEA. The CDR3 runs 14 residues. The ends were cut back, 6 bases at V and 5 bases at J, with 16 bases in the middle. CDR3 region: CSVPLRGSTGELFF. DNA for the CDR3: TGCAGCGTGCCCCTTAGGGGATCTACCGGGGAGCTGTTTTTT.

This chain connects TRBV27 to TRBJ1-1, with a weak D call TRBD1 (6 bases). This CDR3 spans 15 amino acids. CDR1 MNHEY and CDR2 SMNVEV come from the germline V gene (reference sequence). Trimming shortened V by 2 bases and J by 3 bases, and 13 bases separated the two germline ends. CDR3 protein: CASSLGGGGYTEAFF. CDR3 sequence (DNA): TGTGCCAGCAGTTTAGGGGGCGGCGGGTACACTGAAGCTTTCTTT.

CDR3: CAWSAKAGGNEQFF. The CDR3, as DNA: TGTGCCTGGAGCGCTAAAGCGGGAGGGAATGAGCAGTTCTTC. The gene calls are TRBV30 and TRBJ2-1; 10 bases match TRBD2. CDR1 is GTSNPN and CDR2 is SVGIG in the germline V gene (reference sequence). This CDR3 region has 14 residues. Trimming took 3 bases from V and 7 from J; bases not matched to a gene: 6.

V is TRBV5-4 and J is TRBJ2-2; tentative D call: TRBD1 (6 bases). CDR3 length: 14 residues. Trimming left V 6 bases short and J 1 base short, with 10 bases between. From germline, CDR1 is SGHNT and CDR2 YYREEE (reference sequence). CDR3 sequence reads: CASKKGVNTGELFF. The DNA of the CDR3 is TGTGCCAGCAAGAAGGGGGTGAACACCGGGGAGCTGTTTTTT.

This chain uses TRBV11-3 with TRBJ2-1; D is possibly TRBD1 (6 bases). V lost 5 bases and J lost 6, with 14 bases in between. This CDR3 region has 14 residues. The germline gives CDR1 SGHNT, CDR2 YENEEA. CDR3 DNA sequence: TGTGCCAGCAGCCCGACTCGCAGGGGCAATGAGCAGTTCTTC. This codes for CASSPTRRGNEQFF. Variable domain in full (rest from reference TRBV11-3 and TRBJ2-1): EAGVVQSPRYKIIEKKQPVAFWCNPISGHNTLYWYLQNLGQGPELLIRYENEEAVDDSQLPKDRFSAERLKGVDSTLKIQPAELGDSAVYLCASSPTRRGNEQFFGPGTRLTVL.

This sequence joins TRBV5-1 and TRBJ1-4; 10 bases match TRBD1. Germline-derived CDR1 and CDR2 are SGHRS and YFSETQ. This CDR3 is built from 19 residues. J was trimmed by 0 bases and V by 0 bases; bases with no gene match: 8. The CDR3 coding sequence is TGCGCCAGCAGCTTGGTCCCCCCGGGACAGGGGACAACTAATGAAAAACTGTTTTTT. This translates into CASSLVPPGQGTTNEKLFF.

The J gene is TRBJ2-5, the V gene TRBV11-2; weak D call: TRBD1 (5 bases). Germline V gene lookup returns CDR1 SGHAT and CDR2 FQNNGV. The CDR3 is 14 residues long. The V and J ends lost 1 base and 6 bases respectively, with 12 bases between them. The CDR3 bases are TGTGCCAGCAGCTTAGTTGACAGCCTCCAGACCCAGTACTTC. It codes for CASSLVDSLQTQYF.

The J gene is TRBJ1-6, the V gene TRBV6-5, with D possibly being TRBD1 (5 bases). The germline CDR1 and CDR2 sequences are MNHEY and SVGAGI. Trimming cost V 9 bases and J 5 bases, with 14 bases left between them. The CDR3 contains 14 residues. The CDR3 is CASKTARNNSPLHF. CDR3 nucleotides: TGTGCCAGTAAGACAGCTCGTAATAATTCACCCCTCCACTTT.

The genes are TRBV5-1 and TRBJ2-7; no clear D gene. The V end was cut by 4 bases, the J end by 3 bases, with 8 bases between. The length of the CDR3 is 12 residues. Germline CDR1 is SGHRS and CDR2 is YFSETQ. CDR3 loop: CASSPDIYEQYF. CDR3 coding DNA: TGCGCCAGCAGCCCCGACATCTACGAGCAGTACTTC.

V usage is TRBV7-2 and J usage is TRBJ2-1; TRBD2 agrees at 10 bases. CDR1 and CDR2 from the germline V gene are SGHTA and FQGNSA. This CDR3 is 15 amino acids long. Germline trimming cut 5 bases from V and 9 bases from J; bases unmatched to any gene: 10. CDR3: CASSPSGSTGIEQFF. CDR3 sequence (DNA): TGTGCCAGCAGCCCTAGCGGGAGTACGGGAATTGAGCAGTTCTTC. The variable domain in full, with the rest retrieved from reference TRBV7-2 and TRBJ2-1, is GAGVSQSPSNKVTEKGKDVELRCDPISGHTALYWYRQSLGQGLEFLIYFQGNSAPDKSGLPSDRFSAERTGGSVSTLTIQRTQQEDSAVYLCASSPSGSTGIEQFFGPGTRLTVL.

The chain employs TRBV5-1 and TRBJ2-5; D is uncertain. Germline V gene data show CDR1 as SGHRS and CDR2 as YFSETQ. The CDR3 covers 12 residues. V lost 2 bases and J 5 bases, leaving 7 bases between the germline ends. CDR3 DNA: TGCGCCAGCAGCTTCTCCGCGGAGACCCAGTACTTC. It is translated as CASSFSAETQYF.